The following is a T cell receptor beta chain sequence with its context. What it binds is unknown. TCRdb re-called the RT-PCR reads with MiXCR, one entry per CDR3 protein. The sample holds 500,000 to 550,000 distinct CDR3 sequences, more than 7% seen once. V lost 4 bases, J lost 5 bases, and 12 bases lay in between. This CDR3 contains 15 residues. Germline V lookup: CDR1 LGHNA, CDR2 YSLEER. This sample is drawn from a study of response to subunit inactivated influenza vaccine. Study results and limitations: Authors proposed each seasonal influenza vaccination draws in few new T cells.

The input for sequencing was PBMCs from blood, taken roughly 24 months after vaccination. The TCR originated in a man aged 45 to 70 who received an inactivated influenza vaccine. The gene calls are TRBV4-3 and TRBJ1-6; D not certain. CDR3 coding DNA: TGCGCCAGCAGCCTTAGGGATCTCAATAATTCACCCCTCCACTTT. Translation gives CASSLRDLNNSPLHF.